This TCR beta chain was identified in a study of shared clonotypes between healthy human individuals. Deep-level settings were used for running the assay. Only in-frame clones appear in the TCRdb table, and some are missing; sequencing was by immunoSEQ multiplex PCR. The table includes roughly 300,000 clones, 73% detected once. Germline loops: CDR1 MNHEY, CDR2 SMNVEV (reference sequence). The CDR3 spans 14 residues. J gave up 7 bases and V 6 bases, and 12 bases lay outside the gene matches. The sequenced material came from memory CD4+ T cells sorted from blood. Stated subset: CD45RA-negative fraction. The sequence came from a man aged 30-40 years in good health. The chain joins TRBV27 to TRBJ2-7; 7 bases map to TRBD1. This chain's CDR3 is CASRTRQGVGEQYF. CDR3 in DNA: TGTGCCAGCAGGACACGACAGGGAGTGGGAGAGCAGTACTTC.